This T cell receptor (beta chain) was sequenced for a study of tissue T cells after allogeneic stem cell transplantation. CDR3 length: 18 amino acids. The V gene end was trimmed by 0 bases and the J gene end by 5 bases; junction bases not matched to a gene: 11. CDR1 and CDR2 from the germline V gene are MGHRA and YSYEKL. Autopsy tissues spanned esophagus to rectum, liver, skin, and lymphoid organs including spleen. Method: immunoSEQ multiplex PCR; TCRdb's copy keeps in-frame clones and lacks some. The sample shows 4,000 to 6,000 clones, roughly two thirds of them seen only once. This sequence was found in a female patient between 18 and 49 years old with steroid-refractory graft-versus-host disease after an allogeneic stem cell transplant. Some T cells may have originated in the graft donor. The rearrangement joins TRBV4-1 to TRBJ2-5; 11 bases are shared with TRBD2. The sequenced sample was duodenal tissue, obtained at autopsy. The CDR3 DNA sequence: TGCGCCAGCAGCCAAGATCGGAGAATAGCGGGGGGGCGGGAGACCCAGTACTTC. It translates to CASSQDRRIAGGRETQYF.